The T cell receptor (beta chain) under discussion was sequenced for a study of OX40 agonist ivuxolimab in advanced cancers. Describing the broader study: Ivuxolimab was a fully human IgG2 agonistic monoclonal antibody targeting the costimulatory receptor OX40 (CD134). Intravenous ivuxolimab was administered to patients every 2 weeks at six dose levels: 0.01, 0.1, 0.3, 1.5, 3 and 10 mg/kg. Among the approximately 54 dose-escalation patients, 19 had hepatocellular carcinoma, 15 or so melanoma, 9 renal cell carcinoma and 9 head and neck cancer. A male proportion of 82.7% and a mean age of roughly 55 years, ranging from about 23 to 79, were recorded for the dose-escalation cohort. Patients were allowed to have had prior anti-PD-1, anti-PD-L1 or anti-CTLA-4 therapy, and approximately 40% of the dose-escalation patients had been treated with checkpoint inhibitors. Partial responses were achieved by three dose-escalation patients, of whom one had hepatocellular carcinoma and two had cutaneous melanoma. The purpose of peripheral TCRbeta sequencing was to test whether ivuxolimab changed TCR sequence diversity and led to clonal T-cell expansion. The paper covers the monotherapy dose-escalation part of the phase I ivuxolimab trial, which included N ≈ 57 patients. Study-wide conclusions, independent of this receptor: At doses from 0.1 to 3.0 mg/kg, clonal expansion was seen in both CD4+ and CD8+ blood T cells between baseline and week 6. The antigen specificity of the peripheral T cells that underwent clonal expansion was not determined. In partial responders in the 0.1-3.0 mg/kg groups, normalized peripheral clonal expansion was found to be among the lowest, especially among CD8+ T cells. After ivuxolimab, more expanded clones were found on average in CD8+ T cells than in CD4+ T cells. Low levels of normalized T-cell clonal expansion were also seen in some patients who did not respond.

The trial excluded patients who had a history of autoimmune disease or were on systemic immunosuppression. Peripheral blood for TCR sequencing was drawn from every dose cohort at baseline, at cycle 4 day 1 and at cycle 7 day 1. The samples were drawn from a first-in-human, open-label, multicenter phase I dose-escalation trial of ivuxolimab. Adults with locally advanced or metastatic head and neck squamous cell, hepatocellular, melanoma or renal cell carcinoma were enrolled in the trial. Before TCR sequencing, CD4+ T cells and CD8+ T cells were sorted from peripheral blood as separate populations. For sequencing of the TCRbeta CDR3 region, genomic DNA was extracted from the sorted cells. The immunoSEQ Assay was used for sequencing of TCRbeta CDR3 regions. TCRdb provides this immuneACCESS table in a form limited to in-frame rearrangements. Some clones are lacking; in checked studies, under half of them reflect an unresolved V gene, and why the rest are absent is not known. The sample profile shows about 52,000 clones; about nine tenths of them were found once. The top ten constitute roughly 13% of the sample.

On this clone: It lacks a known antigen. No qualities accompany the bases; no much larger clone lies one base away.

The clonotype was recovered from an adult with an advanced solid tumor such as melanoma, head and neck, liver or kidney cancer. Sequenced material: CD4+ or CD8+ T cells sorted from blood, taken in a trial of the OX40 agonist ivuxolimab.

The DNA is as follows: TGCGCCAGCAGCCAAGATGCGGGGACTAATGAAAAACTGTTTTTT. Translated, it gives CASSQDAGTNEKLFF. The sequence links TRBV4-3 to TRBJ1-4; the D gene lacks a confident call. The junction shows trimming of 0 bases on V and 2 bases on J, plus 7 bases between the germline ends. Reading the germline V gene gives CDR1 LGHNA and CDR2 YSLEER. Measured from the cysteine to the phenylalanine, the CDR3 is 15 residues long. Solely the CDR3 DNA is kept, with 45 bases framed from the first base.